These T cell receptor beta chains were read from a single sample in a study of blood T cell repertoires in COVID-19. Libraries were prepared by immunoSEQ multiplex PCR; TCRdb keeps only in-frame clonotypes and omits some of them. Of more than 90,000 clones detected, approximately 84% appear once; the ten largest clones hold approximately 24%. Sequencing input: peripheral blood. The receptors come from a human donor in a cohort sampled during active COVID-19. Both conserved end residues are part of each CDR3. The order of the fields is J gene, V gene, D gene, clone size, CDR3 DNA, CDR3 protein. A D gene is named only where the DNA matches it firmly. Size is stated for part of the rows, as once, few or many counts, or as a class when the clone is expanded.

J: TRBJ1-5; V: TRBV6-5; D: NA; size: NA; DNA: TGTGCCAGCAGTCGGGACTTGGCCAATCAGCCCCAGCATTTT; CDR3: CASSRDLANQPQHF
J: TRBJ2-1; V: TRBV2; D: TRBD1; size: NA; DNA: TGTGCCAGCAACCATGGACAGGGGAACTACAATGAGCAGTTCTTC; CDR3: CASNHGQGNYNEQFF
J: TRBJ2-2; V: TRBV27; D: TRBD1; size: few; DNA: TGTGCCAGCAGTCCGGTACAGGGGGCCTCTAGGTTCGGCACCGGGGAGCTGTTTTTT; CDR3: CASSPVQGASRFGTGELFF
J: TRBJ1-4; V: TRBV18; D: NA; size: NA; DNA: TGTGCCACCACGGGGGTGTCAACTAATGAAAAACTGTTTTTT; CDR3: CATTGVSTNEKLFF
J: TRBJ2-7; V: TRBV10-1; D: TRBD1; size: NA; DNA: TGCGCCAGCAGTGGACCGGGACAGGGTTCCCACGAGCAGTACTTC; CDR3: CASSGPGQGSHEQYF
J: TRBJ1-1; V: TRBV23-1; D: NA; size: NA; DNA: TGCGCCAGCAGTCAGGCCGAGAACACTGAAGCTTTCTTT; CDR3: CASSQAENTEAFF
J: TRBJ2-7; V: TRBV19; D: NA; size: NA; DNA: TGTGCCAGTAGTATCTTGACGGGGACAATCTACGAGCAGTACTTC; CDR3: CASSILTGTIYEQYF
J: TRBJ1-1; V: TRBV27; D: NA; size: NA; DNA: TGTGCCAGCAGGACAGCAGGCACTGAAGCTTTCTTT; CDR3: CASRTAGTEAFF
J: TRBJ1-5; V: TRBV28; D: NA; size: many; DNA: TGTGCCAGCCGACAGGTCCCCAGCAATCAGCCCCAGCATTTT; CDR3: CASRQVPSNQPQHF
J: TRBJ2-7; V: TRBV19; D: NA; size: NA; DNA: TGTGCCAGTAGTGGAAGACAGACCTACGAGCAGTACTTC; CDR3: CASSGRQTYEQYF
J: TRBJ1-3; V: TRBV20-1; D: NA; size: NA; DNA: TGCAGTGCTAGTCCGCCCGGGTCTACGGGGAGCTCTGGAAACACCATATATTTT; CDR3: CSASPPGSTGSSGNTIYF
J: TRBJ1-2; V: TRBV18; D: NA; size: NA; DNA: TGTGCCAGCTCACCACCGGGAGGACCCCGAGTTGGTGGCTACACCTTC; CDR3: CASSPPGGPRVGGYTF
J: TRBJ1-4; V: TRBV7-8; D: NA; size: NA; DNA: TGTGCCAGCAGCCTATCAGGGCTTCTTAGTGAAAAACTGTTTTTT; CDR3: CASSLSGLLSEKLFF
J: TRBJ2-7; V: TRBV29-1; D: TRBD2; size: NA; DNA: TGCAGCGTCCAAGGGGGACTAGCGGGCCTCCCGGGAAGAGAGCAGTACTTC; CDR3: CSVQGGLAGLPGREQYF
J: TRBJ2-5; V: TRBV6-2/TRBV6-3; D: NA; size: NA; DNA: TGTGCCAGCAGTTACTCGAGGATTGGGGGGGAGACCCAGTACTTC; CDR3: CASSYSRIGGETQYF
J: TRBJ1-4; V: TRBV11-2; D: NA; size: NA; DNA: TGTGCCAGTGCAGGGGTTGATGAAAAACTGTTTTTT; CDR3: CASAGVDEKLFF
J: TRBJ1-2; V: TRBV28; D: NA; size: NA; DNA: TGTGCCAGCAGCCCAGGAAGTGAGAGCTACACCTTC; CDR3: CASSPGSESYTF
J: TRBJ1-6; V: TRBV27; D: TRBD1; size: NA; DNA: TGTGCCAGCAGGATGACAGGGGCTTCACCCCTCCACTTT; CDR3: CASRMTGASPLHF
J: TRBJ2-1; V: TRBV21-1; D: NA; size: NA; DNA: TGTGCCAGCAAGAAGCGGTACTCCTACAATGAGCAGTTCTTC; CDR3: CASKKRYSYNEQFF
J: TRBJ1-1; V: TRBV5-1; D: NA; size: NA; DNA: TGCGCCAGCAGCTTGGGGTGGGCCGGTCCAATGAACACTGAAGCTTTCTTT; CDR3: CASSLGWAGPMNTEAFF
J: TRBJ1-2; V: TRBV15; D: NA; size: NA; DNA: TGTGCCACCAGCAGAGAACCAGGAGGCTACACCTTC; CDR3: CATSREPGGYTF
J: TRBJ2-1; V: TRBV11-3; D: NA; size: many; DNA: TGTGCCAGCAGCTTTGGGGCGGGGGCTCAATATGAGCAGTTCTTC; CDR3: CASSFGAGAQYEQFF
J: TRBJ2-3; V: TRBV27; D: NA; size: NA; DNA: TGTGCCAGCAGTTCGACTACCACAGGGCGTACAGATACGCAGTATTTT; CDR3: CASSSTTTGRTDTQYF
J: TRBJ2-7; V: TRBV3-1/TRBV3-2; D: NA; size: NA; DNA: TGTGCCAGCAGCCACCCGGGCGGAGGCTCCTACGAGCAGTACTTC; CDR3: CASSHPGGGSYEQYF
J: TRBJ1-4; V: TRBV6-5; D: TRBD1; size: NA; DNA: TGTGCCAGCACCAGGACAGGGGGTAATGAAAAACTGTTTTTT; CDR3: CASTRTGGNEKLFF
J: TRBJ2-7; V: TRBV7-2; D: TRBD2; size: once; DNA: TGTGCCAGCAGCTCTGGGACTAGCGGGGGAAACGAGCAGTACTTC; CDR3: CASSSGTSGGNEQYF
J: TRBJ1-4; V: TRBV7-3; D: TRBD1; size: NA; DNA: TGTGCCAGCAGCTTAATGGGAAAGGTGAGACAGGGGGCGGATGAAAAACTGTTTTTT; CDR3: CASSLMGKVRQGADEKLFF
J: TRBJ1-6; V: TRBV4-1; D: TRBD1; size: NA; DNA: TGCGCCAGCAGCCAAGACTGGGGCAGGGGGAATTCACCCCTCCACTTT; CDR3: CASSQDWGRGNSPLHF
J: TRBJ2-3; V: TRBV11-2; D: NA; size: NA; DNA: TGTGCCAGCAGCTTAGGGCGGCGCACAGATACGCAGTATTTT; CDR3: CASSLGRRTDTQYF
J: TRBJ1-2; V: TRBV27; D: TRBD1; size: NA; DNA: TGTGCCAGCAGTTTAGGTTGGGACAGGGGGGGCTATGGCTACACCTTC; CDR3: CASSLGWDRGGYGYTF
J: TRBJ2-6; V: TRBV13; D: NA; size: NA; DNA: TGTGCCAGCAGCTTACTGGACAGTGCCTCTGGGGCCAACGTCCTGACTTTC; CDR3: CASSLLDSASGANVLTF
J: TRBJ1-5; V: TRBV6-6; D: TRBD1; size: NA; DNA: TGTGCCAGCAGTGACAGGGGGTTGGCCAATCAGCCCCAGCATTTT; CDR3: CASSDRGLANQPQHF